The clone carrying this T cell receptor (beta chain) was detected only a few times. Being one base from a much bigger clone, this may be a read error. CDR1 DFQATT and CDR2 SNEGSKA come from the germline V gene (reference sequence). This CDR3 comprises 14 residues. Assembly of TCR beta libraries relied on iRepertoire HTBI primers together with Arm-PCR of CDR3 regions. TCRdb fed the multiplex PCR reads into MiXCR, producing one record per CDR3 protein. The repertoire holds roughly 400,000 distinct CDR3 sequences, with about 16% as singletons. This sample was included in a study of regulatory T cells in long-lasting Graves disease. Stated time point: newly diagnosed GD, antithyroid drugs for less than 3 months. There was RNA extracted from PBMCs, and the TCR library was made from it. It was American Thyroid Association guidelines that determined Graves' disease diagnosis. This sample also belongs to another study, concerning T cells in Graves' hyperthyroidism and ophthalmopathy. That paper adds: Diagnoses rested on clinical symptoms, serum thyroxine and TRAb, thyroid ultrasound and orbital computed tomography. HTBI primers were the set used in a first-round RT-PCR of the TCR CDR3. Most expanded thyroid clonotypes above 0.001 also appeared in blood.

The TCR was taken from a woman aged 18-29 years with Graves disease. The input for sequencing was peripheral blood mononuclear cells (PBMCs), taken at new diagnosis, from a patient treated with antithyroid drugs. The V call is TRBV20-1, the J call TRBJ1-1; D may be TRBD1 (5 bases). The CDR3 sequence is CSARDSPMNTEAFF. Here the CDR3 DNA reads TGCAGTGCCAGAGACAGCCCCATGAACACTGAAGCTTTCTTT.